These T cell receptor beta chains were read from a single sample in a study of CD8 T cells in ankylosing spondylitis. One entry per CDR3 protein, called by TCRdb with MiXCR from the 5' RACE reads. The table includes more than 400,000 distinct CDR3 sequences, over 4% detected once. The sequenced sample consisted of blood, either unsorted or a sorted T cell fraction (not recorded which). The receptors come from a male donor with ankylosing spondylitis. Each CDR3 is given with its conserved first and last residue. The order of the fields is CDR3 length, V gene, J gene, clone size, D gene, CDR3 protein, CDR3 DNA. A D gene is named only where the DNA matches it firmly. Where a row states a size, it is once, few, many or the class of an expanded clone; other rows omit it.

length: 13
V: TRBV19
J: TRBJ1-1
size: many
D: NA
CDR3: CASSQRDRAEAFF
DNA: TGTGCCAGTAGCCAAAGGGACCGGGCTGAAGCTTTCTTT

length: 12
V: TRBV18
J: TRBJ2-7
size: many
D: NA
CDR3: CASSPSASEQYF
DNA: TGTGCCAGCTCACCGTCGGCATCCGAGCAGTACTTC

length: 12
V: TRBV29-1
J: TRBJ2-5
size: many
D: NA
CDR3: CSVSGFQETQYF
DNA: TGCAGCGTTTCAGGGTTTCAAGAGACCCAGTACTTC

length: 11
V: TRBV27
J: TRBJ1-1
size: many
D: NA
CDR3: CASRVGTEAFF
DNA: TGTGCCAGTCGGGTCGGCACTGAAGCTTTCTTT

length: 14
V: TRBV7-9
J: TRBJ2-1
size: many
D: TRBD1
CDR3: CATLGQVLHNEQFF
DNA: TGTGCCACCCTCGGACAGGTTTTACACAATGAGCAGTTCTTC

length: 13
V: TRBV7-2
J: TRBJ2-3
size: many
D: NA
CDR3: CASSLSSYDTQYF
DNA: TGTGCCAGCAGCTTATCCTCTTATGATACGCAGTATTTT

length: 13
V: TRBV27
J: TRBJ2-7
size: NA
D: TRBD1
CDR3: CTSSLNRGYEQYF
DNA: TGTACCAGCAGTTTGAACAGGGGTTACGAGCAGTACTTC

length: 10
V: TRBV2
J: TRBJ2-2
size: NA
D: NA
CDR3: CASRFGELFF
DNA: TGTGCCAGCAGATTCGGGGAGCTGTTTTTT

length: 13
V: TRBV5-1
J: TRBJ1-5
size: many
D: NA
CDR3: CASSWEGYQPQHF
DNA: TGCGCCAGCAGCTGGGAGGGTTATCAGCCCCAGCATTTT

length: 15
V: TRBV20-1
J: TRBJ2-5
size: many
D: NA
CDR3: CSARDPRQAQETQYF
DNA: TGCAGTGCTAGAGATCCTAGGCAGGCACAAGAGACCCAGTACTTC